The 20 T cell receptor beta chains listed next were all sequenced from one sample in a study of T cell repertoires in cytomegalovirus infection. TCRdb passed the reads through MiXCR, listing each CDR3 protein once. The data hold more than 500,000 distinct CDR3 sequences, with approximately 16% observed a single time. The specimen was CD8+ T cells from PBMCs. These receptors all come from a human donor in good health (CMV status not recorded). Some clones in this sample may be carry-over from other donors' samples.

This clonotype was seen more than once but under ten times. The rearrangement joins TRBV4-2 to TRBJ2-2, with 7 positions matching TRBD2. Looked up from germline, CDR1 is LGHNA and CDR2 is YNFKEQ. V was clipped by 8 bases and J by 3 bases; unmatched bases: 9. The CDR3 has 15 residues. CDR3 in amino acids: CASGGPLADTGELFF. CDR3 nucleotides: TGTGCCAGCGGCGGTCCCCTAGCGGACACCGGGGAGCTGTTTTTT.

In regard to this clonotype: It may be a read error: a sequence one base away is much more abundant. The V call is TRBV7-2, the J call TRBJ2-1; TRBD1 or TRBD2 may be the D gene (5 bases each). The CDR3 has 16 amino acids. The germline gives CDR1 SGHTA, CDR2 FQGNSA. This CDR3 reads CASSLSGTDTHNELFF. CDR3 bases: TGTGCCAGCAGCTTATCCGGGACGGACACACACAATGAGCTGTTCTTC.

This clonotype appeared many times. The chain combines TRBV7-3 with TRBJ2-1, with 8 nucleotides matching TRBD2. In germline, CDR1 is SGHTA, CDR2 FQGTGA. The CDR3 has 18 amino acids. Germline trimming cut 0 bases from V and 6 bases from J; bases unmatched to any gene: 13. The CDR3: CASSLTFTSGLQGNEQFF. For the CDR3, the DNA is TGTGCCAGCAGCTTAACGTTCACTAGCGGCTTACAGGGCAATGAGCAGTTCTTC.

This clonotype was counted ten times or more. Written as DNA, the CDR3 is TGTGCCAGCAGCTTAGTGGGGACAGGGGCTTCACCCCTCCACTTT. Translation: CASSLVGTGASPLHF. The J gene is TRBJ1-6, the V gene TRBV7-9; 10 nucleotides match TRBD1. Germline V lookup: CDR1 SEHNR, CDR2 FQNEAQ (reference sequence). After removal of 1 base from V and 9 bases from J, the junction contained 3 bases not matched to a gene. The CDR3 has 15 residues.

The rearrangement joins TRBV27 to TRBJ2-7; the D gene is possibly TRBD1 (5 bases). The V end lost 8 bases, the J end lost 2 bases, and 16 bases lay between the germline ends. Germline loops: CDR1 MNHEY, CDR2 SMNVEV (reference sequence). CDR3 length: 14 amino acids. This chain's CDR3 is CASAIRGSTYEQYF. The CDR3 bases are TGTGCCAGCGCCATTAGGGGCTCCACCTACGAGCAGTACTTC.

In its sample, this clonotype was seen a few times. The gene calls are TRBV4-1 and TRBJ2-1, with D possibly TRBD2 on 5 matching bases. Germline CDR1 and CDR2: MGHRA and YSYEKL. Trimming left V 4 bases short and J 5 bases short, with 9 bases between. This CDR3 region has 13 residues. Written as DNA, the CDR3 is TGCGCCAGCAGCCCGAGGGCGAACAATGAGCAGTTCTTC. Its translation: CASSPRANNEQFF.

The table lists this clonotype with a few counts. CDR3 sequence reads: CASSPARADYNEQFF. CDR3 DNA sequence: TGTGCCAGCAGCCCGGCGAGGGCAGACTACAATGAGCAGTTCTTC. V and J are TRBV28 and TRBJ2-1, with TRBD2 as a possible D gene (5 bases). V lost 6 bases to trimming and J lost 3 bases, with 15 bases between them. The germline V gene encodes CDR1 MDHEN and CDR2 SYDVKM. The CDR3 loop spans 15 amino acids. Drawing the rest from reference TRBV28 and TRBJ2-1, the complete variable domain is DVKVTQSSRYLVKRTGEKVFLECVQDMDHENMFWYRQDPGLGLRLIYFSYDVKMKEKGDIPEGYSVSREKKERFSLILESASTNQTSMYLCASSPARADYNEQFFGPGTRLTVL.

The chain has TRBV7-6 and TRBJ1-2; no definite D call. V shed 5 bases and J shed 5 bases, with 12 bases lying between them. The CDR3 sequence is 13 residues long. Germline CDR1 is SGHVS and CDR2 is FNYEAQ. This CDR3 is CASSVGGGYGYTF. The CDR3 DNA reads as TGTGCCAGCAGCGTAGGTGGCGGTTATGGCTACACCTTC. The full variable domain, with the rest looked up from reference TRBV7-6 and TRBJ1-2, is GAGVSQSPRYKVTKRGQDVALRCDPISGHVSLYWYRQALGQGPEFLTYFNYEAQQDKSGLPNDRFSAERPEGSISTLTIQRTEQRDSAMYRCASSVGGGYGYTFGSGTRLTVV.

This clonotype showed up many times. The V call is TRBV7-9, the J call TRBJ2-3; 12 bases agree with TRBD2. In germline, CDR1 is SEHNR, CDR2 FQNEAQ (reference sequence). Unmatched junction bases numbered 6, after V lost 4 bases and J lost 4 bases. This CDR3 is built from 16 residues. CDR3 amino acids: CASSYRTSGTADTQYF. The DNA of the CDR3 is TGTGCCAGCAGCTATAGGACTAGCGGGACCGCAGATACGCAGTATTTT.

This clonotype was counted a few times. The chain joins TRBV4-1 to TRBJ2-1; D is unresolved. CDR3 length equals 14 residues. The V end lost 0 bases, the J end lost 4 bases, and 7 bases lay between the germline ends. The germline V gene encodes CDR1 MGHRA and CDR2 YSYEKL. The CDR3: CASSQERAYNEQFF. The DNA for the CDR3 is TGCGCCAGCAGCCAAGAGCGCGCGTACAATGAGCAGTTCTTC.

This clonotype was picked up a small number of times. This chain connects TRBV5-5 to TRBJ2-7; D unresolved. The CDR3 consists of 12 residues. CDR1 is SGHKS and CDR2 is YYEKEE in the germline V gene (reference sequence). V dropped 2 bases and J dropped 5 bases, with 8 bases sitting between them. The CDR3 region is CASSLTLNEQYF. The DNA for the CDR3 is TGTGCCAGCAGCTTAACCCTCAACGAGCAGTACTTC. Drawing the rest from reference TRBV5-5 and TRBJ2-7, the complete variable domain is DAGVTQSPTHLIKTRGQQVTLRCSPISGHKSVSWYQQVLGQGPQFIFQYYEKEERGRGNFPDRFSARQFPNYSSELNVNALLLGDSALYLCASSLTLNEQYFGPGTRLTVT.

The table lists this clonotype with many counts. The chain carries TRBV11-2 and TRBJ1-1; D gene uncertain. The ends were cut back, 1 base at V and 1 base at J, with 10 bases in the middle. The CDR3 contains 15 residues. From germline, CDR1 is SGHAT and CDR2 FQNNGV. The CDR3 nucleotides read TGTGCCAGCAGCTTAGGGTGGGTACAGAACACTGAAGCTTTCTTT. It translates to CASSLGWVQNTEAFF.

This clonotype has at least ten counts. The rearrangement joins TRBV7-2 to TRBJ2-3; 7 bases align to TRBD2. This CDR3 comprises 14 residues. V dropped 5 bases and J dropped 4; count of bases not matched to a gene: 6. From germline, CDR1 is SGHTA and CDR2 FQGNSA. This CDR3 reads CASSKAGRADTQYF. The CDR3 DNA follows: TGTGCCAGCAGCAAAGCGGGAAGGGCAGATACGCAGTATTTT.

The sample holds many counts of this clonotype. CDR3 loop: CASSEGQANTEAFF. CDR3 DNA sequence: TGTGCCAGCAGTGAAGGTCAAGCGAACACTGAAGCTTTCTTT. The chain joins TRBV6-1 to TRBJ1-1; D remains ambiguous. The germline CDR1 and CDR2 sequences are MNHNS and SASEGT. The CDR3 has 14 residues. V was trimmed by 1 base and J by 1 base, leaving 7 bases between them.

This clonotype was observed at least ten times. As DNA, the CDR3 is TGTGCCAGCAGTCCGCCGGGGGCGGGTGAGCAGTACTTC. As protein: CASSPPGAGEQYF. The chain carries TRBV7-9 and TRBJ2-7, with D perhaps assigned TRBD1 or TRBD2 (6 bases each). The CDR3 sequence is 13 residues long. Germline V CDR1 and CDR2: SEHNR, FQNEAQ (reference sequence). The V gene lost 6 bases and the J gene lost 7 bases, with 16 bases spanning the gap.

This clonotype was detected only a few times. The gene calls are TRBV7-9 and TRBJ2-1, with D perhaps TRBD2 (7 bases). Trimming removed 5 bases from V and 3 bases from J, with 20 bases in between. CDR3 length: 17 residues. CDR1 is SEHNR, CDR2 FQNEAQ, per germline (reference sequence). DNA for the CDR3: TGTGCCAGCAGCCAATCTGGGCGGGGGCTTAACTACAATGAGCAGTTCTTC. Translation gives CASSQSGRGLNYNEQFF.

This clonotype was observed a handful of times. The chain's CDR3 is CASSQGQGAISGYSYNEQFF. DNA of the CDR3: TGTGCCAGCAGCCAGGGTCAGGGGGCCATCAGCGGGTACTCCTACAATGAGCAGTTCTTC. The chain carries TRBV14 and TRBJ2-1; TRBD1 matches 8 bases. The CDR3 covers 20 residues. CDR1 is SGHDN and CDR2 is FVKESK in the germline V gene. The trim removed 3 bases at V and 0 bases at J, leaving 16 bases unmatched.

This clonotype was observed a handful of times. The chain joins TRBV28 to TRBJ2-4; the D gene is possibly TRBD2 (7 bases). Germline V gene data show CDR1 as MDHEN and CDR2 as SYDVKM. The CDR3 spans 16 residues. V gave up 3 bases and J gave up 5 bases, with 17 bases separating them. In DNA form, the CDR3 reads TGTGCCAGCAGTTTCCCTCTGGGGGGGCAGCAAAACATTCAGTACTTC. It specifies CASSFPLGGQQNIQYF.

This clonotype was picked up many times. The chain joins TRBV7-2 to TRBJ2-2; D unclear. The CDR3 spans 14 residues. The germline V and J ends were trimmed by 5 bases and 3 bases, with 10 bases remaining between them. Germline CDR1 SGHTA, CDR2 FQGNSA. DNA of the CDR3: TGTGCCAGCAGCCATAGGGTCGACACCGGGGAGCTGTTTTTT. Translated, it gives CASSHRVDTGELFF.

This chain connects TRBV6-1 to TRBJ1-5, with D possibly matching TRBD1 (6 bases). The length of the CDR3 is 15 residues. The germline V and J ends were trimmed by 4 bases and 4 bases, with 14 bases remaining between them. In germline, CDR1 is MNHNS, CDR2 SASEGT. The CDR3 sequence: CASSGTVYRNQPQHF. The DNA of the CDR3 is TGTGCCAGCAGTGGGACAGTCTATCGTAATCAGCCCCAGCATTTT.